These 23 T cell receptor beta chains were sequenced from one sample in a study of blood T cells in healthy people across ages. Using a J-beta primer mix together with a sample-barcoded 5' primer, a second PCR was run for about 6 to 12 cycles. TCRdb called the 5' RACE reads again in MiXCR, with one record for every CDR3 protein. Of roughly 800,000 distinct CDR3 sequences listed, over 45% are singletons. Sequencing was performed on blood. The origin of the receptors is a young man in good health.

The chain recombines TRBV3-1 with TRBJ2-1; the match to TRBD2 covers 12 bases. V gave up 0 bases and J gave up 12 bases; unmatched junction bases: 12. The germline gives CDR1 LGHDT, CDR2 YNNKEL (reference sequence). The CDR3 is 17 amino acids. The CDR3 sequence is CASSQDSIRLAGVGQFF. DNA for the CDR3: TGTGCCAGCAGCCAAGATAGTATCAGACTAGCGGGAGTGGGGCAGTTCTTC.

In this sample, this clonotype turned up a few times. The chain has TRBV29-1 and TRBJ2-7, with TRBD1 matching over 7 bases. From germline, CDR1 is SQVTM and CDR2 ANQGSEA. This CDR3 contains 14 residues. Trimming removed 6 bases from V and 0 bases from J; junction bases left unmatched: 8. The CDR3 region is CSVTGASNSYEQYF. As DNA, the CDR3 is TGCAGCGTCACAGGGGCCTCCAACTCCTACGAGCAGTACTTC.

The chain recombines TRBV27 with TRBJ1-2, with D perhaps TRBD1 (5 bases). The length of the CDR3 is 14 residues. V was pared by 1 base and J by 8 bases, with 14 bases between. Per the germline V gene, CDR1 is MNHEY and CDR2 is SMNVEV (reference sequence). The chain's CDR3 is CASSLFPGSDGYTF. The CDR3 bases are TGTGCCAGCAGTTTATTTCCAGGGAGTGACGGCTACACCTTC.

This chain connects TRBV3-1 to TRBJ2-5; 9 nucleotides match TRBD1. This CDR3 is built from 15 residues. The trim removed 2 bases at V and 11 bases at J, leaving 12 bases unmatched. The germline V gene has CDR1 LGHDT and CDR2 YNNKEL (reference sequence). The CDR3 DNA is TGTGCCAGCAGCCAACCCGGGACAGGGTTTGAGGGGCAGTACTTC. Translating gives CASSQPGTGFEGQYF.

The chain combines TRBV20-1 with TRBJ2-5, with D possibly matching TRBD2 (5 bases). CDR1 and CDR2 from the germline V gene are DFQATT and SNEGSKA (reference sequence). This CDR3 is built from 14 residues. V shed 5 bases and J shed 4 bases, with 17 bases lying between them. The chain's CDR3 is CSAPRTGSIETQYF. In DNA, the CDR3 is TGCAGTGCTCCCCGGACTGGTAGCATAGAGACCCAGTACTTC.

The sample holds a few counts of this clonotype. The gene calls are TRBV6-5 and TRBJ2-5, with 9 bases that match TRBD1. V dropped 0 bases and J dropped 3; count of bases not matched to a gene: 5. The CDR3 consists of 16 residues. The germline gives CDR1 MNHEY, CDR2 SVGAGI. The CDR3 sequence is CASSYSDRGLEETQYF. CDR3 nucleotides: TGTGCCAGCAGTTACTCTGACAGGGGGTTAGAAGAGACCCAGTACTTC.

The V gene is TRBV30, the J gene TRBJ1-2; D gene ambiguous. The CDR3 has 13 residues. CDR1 and CDR2 from the germline V gene are GTSNPN and SVGIG (reference sequence). Trimming pared 1 base from V and 5 bases from J, leaving 11 bases between. CDR3 DNA sequence: TGTGCCTGGAGTGAGGTGACGGCGTATGGCTACACCTTC. It encodes CAWSEVTAYGYTF.

The CDR3: CASSYSSQNPYEQYF. The CDR3 bases are TGTGCCAGCAGTTACTCGTCTCAGAATCCCTACGAGCAGTACTTC. V is TRBV6-5 and J is TRBJ2-7; D not certain. The V end was cut by 0 bases, the J end by 2 bases, with 11 bases between. This CDR3 comprises 15 residues. The germline CDR1 and CDR2 sequences are MNHEY and SVGAGI.

This clonotype was seen more than once but under ten times. This sequence joins TRBV20-1 and TRBJ1-2, with D perhaps TRBD1 (5 bases). The CDR3 is made up of 14 amino acids. Germline V CDR1 and CDR2: DFQATT, SNEGSKA (reference sequence). Trimming removed 1 base from V and 4 bases from J, with 13 bases in between. The CDR3 DNA is TGCAGTGCTAGAGTTGGGGGATCCCTCTATGGCTACACCTTC. The encoded protein is CSARVGGSLYGYTF.

This clonotype has just one count. The chain employs TRBV20-1 and TRBJ2-1; the match to TRBD1 covers 9 bases. V trimming: 4 bases; J trimming: 6 bases; junction bases outside the gene matches: 10. This CDR3 has 15 residues. CDR1 and CDR2 from the germline V gene are DFQATT and SNEGSKA (reference sequence). CDR3 in amino acids: CSANRAGTGFNEQFF. The DNA for the CDR3 is TGCAGTGCTAATCGCGCCGGGACAGGGTTCAATGAGCAGTTCTTC.

A word on this clonotype: At one of its ends the junction is not consistent with the germline gene, which may arise from a read error. CDR3 in DNA: TGTGCCACCAGCGATTCCGGGTGGGGCGAGCAGTACTTC. Its translation: CATSDSGWGEQYF. The chain carries TRBV24-1 and TRBJ2-7; no reliable D call. The CDR3 is made up of 13 amino acids. The germline V gene has CDR1 KGHDR and CDR2 SFDVKD.

The V and J genes are TRBV5-1 and TRBJ1-1; a weak D match, TRBD1 (5 bases). Between the trimmed V and J ends, which lost 0 bases and 7 bases, there was a span of 16 bases. The CDR3 is 15 residues long. Germline V gene lookup returns CDR1 SGHRS and CDR2 YFSETQ. The chain's CDR3 is CASSLVAGLNNEAFF. In DNA form, the CDR3 reads TGCGCCAGCAGCTTGGTCGCAGGGCTGAATAATGAAGCTTTCTTT.

The chain recombines TRBV3-1 with TRBJ2-5; D possibly corresponds to TRBD2 (5 bases). V was cut by 1 base and J by 5 bases, with 11 bases left in between. This CDR3 is 14 amino acids long. CDR1 and CDR2 (germline): LGHDT, YNNKEL (reference sequence). The CDR3 sequence is CASSQVGLRETQYF. In nucleotides, the CDR3 is TGTGCCAGCAGCCAAGTCGGACTCAGGGAGACCCAGTACTTC.

This clonotype was observed a few times. The rearrangement uses TRBV3-1 and TRBJ2-5; D unresolved. The length of the CDR3 is 14 residues. Per germline, CDR1 LGHDT and CDR2 YNNKEL (reference sequence). V dropped 2 bases and J dropped 3 bases, with 10 bases sitting between them. The CDR3 here is CASSQRGGKETQYF. The CDR3 DNA reads TGTGCCAGCAGCCAAAGAGGCGGAAAAGAGACCCAGTACTTC.

The V gene is TRBV28, the J gene TRBJ2-3; a weak D match, TRBD1 (6 bases). Per germline, CDR1 MDHEN and CDR2 SYDVKM. There are 21 residues in the CDR3. Trimming removed 2 bases from V and 0 bases from J, with 27 bases in between. For the CDR3, the DNA is TGTGCCAGCAGTTTACCAACAGGGATCGGAAAGACGGCATCTAGCACAGATACGCAGTATTTT. Its protein product is CASSLPTGIGKTASSTDTQYF.

This clonotype was observed a handful of times. The genes are TRBV11-1 and TRBJ1-2; D ambiguous. Germline V gene sequence: CDR1 SGHAT, CDR2 FQDESV (reference sequence). The length of the CDR3 is 13 residues. The V end was cut by 1 base, the J end by 8 bases, with 11 bases between. The CDR3 protein is CASSLGGPRGYTF. Here the CDR3 DNA reads TGTGCCAGCAGCTTAGGAGGACCGCGGGGCTACACCTTC.

This chain links TRBV20-1 with TRBJ2-2, with 11 bases lining up with TRBD1. Per germline, CDR1 DFQATT and CDR2 SNEGSKA (reference sequence). Trimming removed 3 bases from V and 7 bases from J; junction bases left unmatched: 10. The CDR3 length is 16 residues. CDR3 coding DNA: TGCAGTGCTAGGGACGCCGGGACAGGGGGTGACGGGGAGCTGTTTTTT. Translating it yields CSARDAGTGGDGELFF.

This rearrangement joins TRBV28 to TRBJ1-2; TRBD1 matches 8 bases. CDR3 length equals 16 residues. Germline CDR1 MDHEN, CDR2 SYDVKM. V shed 6 bases, J shed 1 base, and the junction held 10 bases outside the gene matches. CDR3 coding DNA: TGTGCCAGCAGCTCAGACAGGGGAGGAGGTAACTATGGCTACACCTTC. Residues: CASSSDRGGGNYGYTF.

The V and J genes are TRBV29-1 and TRBJ2-1, with 8 bases matching TRBD2. Per the germline V gene, CDR1 is SQVTM and CDR2 is ANQGSEA. The CDR3 is made up of 16 amino acids. The trim removed 2 bases at V and 10 bases at J, leaving 16 bases unmatched. CDR3 in amino acids: CSVERLDSGMFREQFF. The CDR3 nucleotides are TGCAGCGTTGAACGCCTCGATAGCGGGATGTTTAGGGAGCAGTTCTTC.

V and J are TRBV7-2 and TRBJ2-1; D gene ambiguous. Deletions cut 1 base from V and 2 bases from J, with 9 bases between. The CDR3 length is 15 residues. The germline gives CDR1 SGHTA, CDR2 FQGNSA. The CDR3 protein is CASSLGTWTYNEQFF. In DNA form, the CDR3 reads TGTGCCAGCAGCTTAGGTACTTGGACCTACAATGAGCAGTTCTTC. The variable domain in full, with the rest retrieved from reference TRBV7-2 and TRBJ2-1, is GAGVSQSPSNKVTEKGKDVELRCDPISGHTALYWYRQSLGQGLEFLIYFQGNSAPDKSGLPSDRFSAERTGGSVSTLTIQRTQQEDSAVYLCASSLGTWTYNEQFFGPGTRLTVL.

The chain has TRBV20-1 and TRBJ2-3, with no clear D. Between the trimmed V and J ends, which lost 5 bases and 4 bases, there was a span of 10 bases. The germline V gene has CDR1 DFQATT and CDR2 SNEGSKA (reference sequence). This CDR3 comprises 12 residues. This chain's CDR3 is CSADRISDTQYF. The CDR3 region has the DNA TGCAGTGCTGATCGTATCTCAGATACGCAGTATTTT.

The V and J genes are TRBV28 and TRBJ2-7; 7 nucleotides match TRBD1. This CDR3 spans 13 amino acids. CDR1 MDHEN and CDR2 SYDVKM come from the germline V gene. V shed 5 bases and J 3 bases; nucleotides not matched to a gene: 4. CDR3 bases: TGTGCCAGCAGTGGCCCAGGGGGCTACGAGCAGTACTTC. It specifies CASSGPGGYEQYF.

The CDR3 coding sequence is TGTGCCAGCAGCCCCAGCGCAACAGGAGGCTACACCTTC. Translating it yields CASSPSATGGYTF. V and J are TRBV7-2 and TRBJ1-2, with D perhaps matching TRBD1 (5 bases). Trimming removed 5 bases from V and 8 bases from J, with 15 bases in between. The CDR3 consists of 13 residues. Per germline, CDR1 SGHTA and CDR2 FQGNSA.